These 20 T cell receptor beta chains were sequenced from one sample in a study of T cell responses to AZD1222 COVID-19 vaccine. Generated by immunoSEQ multiplex PCR, the TCRdb table keeps only in-frame clones and is missing some. The sample carries approximately 150,000 clones, roughly 88% recorded once. The specimen comprised peripheral blood, sampled on day 0 of AZD1222 vaccination. These TCRs come from an adult in good health.

The chain links TRBV7-9 to TRBJ1-2; possibly TRBD1 for D (5 bases). CDR1 is SEHNR and CDR2 is FQNEAQ in the germline V gene (reference sequence). CDR3 length: 14 residues. Trimming cost V 10 bases and J 4 bases, with 19 bases left between them. CDR3 sequence reads: CAIHMPGASYGYTF. The CDR3 DNA sequence: TGTGCCATACATATGCCCGGGGCGAGCTATGGCTACACCTTC.

The chain combines TRBV2 with TRBJ2-1; a possible D gene is TRBD2 (5 bases). CDR3 length: 12 amino acids. Germline loops: CDR1 SNHLY, CDR2 FYNNEI. The ends were cut back, 0 bases at V and 10 bases at J, with 7 bases in the middle. CDR3 protein: CASSEAGVEQFF. CDR3 nucleotides: TGTGCCAGCAGTGAAGCGGGAGTCGAGCAGTTCTTC.

The chain couples TRBV7-6 to TRBJ2-7, with 9 bases fitting TRBD2. J gave up 5 bases and V 5 bases, and 22 bases lay outside the gene matches. The germline gives CDR1 SGHVS, CDR2 FNYEAQ. The CDR3 contains 19 residues. CDR3 DNA: TGTGCCAGCAGCCCCCGAATTTTTTCTAGCGGGACCCGGGACCACGAGCAGTACTTC. Its protein is CASSPRIFSSGTRDHEQYF.

V gene TRBV7-9 combines with J gene TRBJ1-1; weak D call: TRBD1 (6 bases). Per germline, CDR1 SEHNR and CDR2 FQNEAQ (reference sequence). This CDR3 comprises 14 residues. Trimming left V 5 bases short and J 6 bases short, with 16 bases between. CDR3 bases: TGTGCCAGCAGCATAGGACAGTTAGGGGCTGAAGCTTTCTTT. Encoded protein: CASSIGQLGAEAFF. Based on the CDR3 plus reference TRBV7-9 and TRBJ1-1, the full variable domain is DTGVSQNPRHKITKRGQNVTFRCDPISEHNRLYWYRQTLGQGPEFLTYFQNEAQLEKSRLLSDRFSAERPKGSFSTLEIQRTEQGDSAMYLCASSIGQLGAEAFFGQGTRLTVV.

The chain has TRBV29-1 and TRBJ1-1, with a possible D match to TRBD1 (5 bases). Germline V gene data show CDR1 as SQVTM and CDR2 as ANQGSEA. V lost 4 bases and J 10 bases, leaving 10 bases between the germline ends. This CDR3 has 10 amino acids. DNA for the CDR3: TGCAGCGTTGCTCACGGGGGAGCTTTCTTT. It yields the protein CSVAHGGAFF.

V usage is TRBV6-6 and J usage is TRBJ2-1; D uncertain. The germline V and J ends were trimmed by 6 bases and 9 bases, with 12 bases remaining between them. CDR1 and CDR2 (germline): MNHNY, SVGAGI (reference sequence). The CDR3 is made up of 12 amino acids. The CDR3 sequence is CASRPGESEQFF. CDR3 sequence (DNA): TGTGCCAGCAGGCCAGGAGAGAGTGAGCAGTTCTTC.

The V call is TRBV7-3, the J call TRBJ2-2; D remains unclear. With 0 bases removed from V and 4 bases from J, the gap between germline ends came to 3 bases. In germline, CDR1 is SGHTA, CDR2 FQGTGA. The CDR3 has 13 residues. CDR3 loop: CASSLTRTGELFF. The CDR3 DNA sequence: TGTGCCAGCAGCTTAACTCGCACCGGGGAGCTGTTTTTT.

This clone was recorded a few times. The V and J genes are TRBV6-5 and TRBJ1-2; D is unclear. Germline assignment: CDR1 MNHEY and CDR2 SVGAGI. Between the trimmed V and J ends, which lost 4 bases and 2 bases, there was a span of 8 bases. The CDR3 consists of 13 residues. In DNA, the CDR3 is TGTGCCAGCAGTTTGCCCTACAACTATGGCTACACCTTC. Its translation: CASSLPYNYGYTF.

The V and J genes are TRBV27 and TRBJ2-1, with 14 bases fitting TRBD2. V was clipped by 4 bases and J by 9 bases; unmatched bases: 8. The germline V gene encodes CDR1 MNHEY and CDR2 SMNVEV (reference sequence). This CDR3 is 16 amino acids long. CDR3: CASSSLKGLAGGEQFF. DNA of the CDR3: TGTGCCAGCAGTTCCCTAAAAGGACTAGCGGGAGGTGAGCAGTTCTTC.

The chain carries TRBV28 and TRBJ1-4; no clear D. Looked up from germline, CDR1 is MDHEN and CDR2 is SYDVKM. The CDR3 is 15 amino acids. V gave up 3 bases and J gave up 3 bases, with 11 bases separating them. The CDR3 region has the DNA TGTGCCAGCAGTTTGATAGGGATTGCTAATGAAAAACTGTTTTTT. Protein: CASSLIGIANEKLFF.

The chain recombines TRBV28 with TRBJ2-1, with 9 bases matching TRBD1. Trimming cost V 8 bases and J 4 bases; bases outside gene matches: 6. CDR3 length: 14 residues. CDR1 is MDHEN, CDR2 SYDVKM, per germline. CDR3 DNA sequence: TGTGCCAGCCGAGACAGGGGGGAATACAATGAGCAGTTCTTC. Residues: CASRDRGEYNEQFF.

The chain employs TRBV18 and TRBJ2-3; no firm D call. This CDR3 contains 13 residues. CDR1 is KGHSH and CDR2 is LQKENI in the germline V gene. The germline V and J ends were trimmed by 3 bases and 1 base, with 5 bases remaining between them. The CDR3 spells CASSPLGTDTQYF. CDR3 in DNA: TGTGCCAGCTCACCCCTAGGCACAGATACGCAGTATTTT. Together with reference TRBV18 and TRBJ2-3, the CDR3 gives the full variable domain: NAGVMQNPRHLVRRRGQEARLRCSPMKGHSHVYWYRQLPEEGLKFMVYLQKENIIDESGMPKERFSAEFPKEGPSILRIQQVVRGDSAAYFCASSPLGTDTQYFGPGTRLTVL.

Only a few counts were recorded for this clone. The chain links TRBV20-1 to TRBJ1-2; no clear D. Germline loops: CDR1 DFQATT, CDR2 SNEGSKA (reference sequence). The CDR3 has 12 amino acids. Trimming shortened V by 3 bases and J by 5 bases, and 10 bases separated the two germline ends. CDR3 bases: TGCAGTGCTAGTATGGATCTATATGGCTACACCTTC. It translates to CSASMDLYGYTF.

The chain uses TRBV6-5 and TRBJ2-3; D unresolved. CDR3 length: 11 residues. From germline, CDR1 is MNHEY and CDR2 SVGAGI. V was clipped by 10 bases and J by 6 bases, with 11 bases between them. In DNA form, the CDR3 reads TGTGCCACACAAGAACGGGATACGCAGTATTTT. It codes for CATQERDTQYF.

This chain connects TRBV6-5 to TRBJ1-5; D call uncertain. The germline V gene has CDR1 MNHEY and CDR2 SVGAGI. The ends were cut back, 4 bases at V and 0 bases at J, with 7 bases in the middle. The CDR3 loop spans 14 amino acids. The CDR3 region is CASSSTNSNQPQHF. In DNA, the CDR3 is TGTGCCAGCAGTTCCACTAATAGCAATCAGCCCCAGCATTTT.

The gene calls are TRBV19 and TRBJ2-1; 14 bases agree with TRBD2. The CDR3 covers 14 residues. V lost 8 bases and J lost 10; bases outside the gene matches: 7. Germline CDR1 is LNHDA and CDR2 is SQIVND (reference sequence). Here the CDR3 DNA reads TGTGCCAGTGGGGGACTAGCGGGAGAGGAGGAGCAGTTCTTC. Protein: CASGGLAGEEEQFF.

The chain joins TRBV28 to TRBJ1-5, with D perhaps matching TRBD1 (5 bases). Per germline, CDR1 MDHEN and CDR2 SYDVKM. The CDR3 loop spans 15 amino acids. Trimming shortened V by 10 bases and J by 7 bases, and 23 bases separated the two germline ends. The CDR3 protein is CATRPSQGSFQPQHF. For the CDR3, the DNA is TGTGCCACCCGACCTAGCCAGGGAAGTTTCCAGCCCCAGCATTTT.

J is TRBJ1-5 and V is TRBV4-3; D unclear. Germline V gene data show CDR1 as LGHNA and CDR2 as YSLEER. This CDR3 contains 15 residues. The V and J ends lost 0 bases and 6 bases respectively, with 12 bases between them. CDR3 region: CASSQEWGEGQPQHF. CDR3 DNA: TGCGCCAGCAGCCAAGAATGGGGTGAGGGTCAGCCCCAGCATTTT.

CDR3 loop: CASSRDRGPNTEAFF. CDR3 sequence (DNA): TGTGCCAGCAGTAGGGACAGGGGTCCGAACACTGAAGCTTTCTTT. The chain carries TRBV6-5 and TRBJ1-1; TRBD1 matches at 10 bases. The CDR3 runs 15 residues. Germline CDR1 MNHEY, CDR2 SVGAGI. V shed 5 bases, J shed 1 base, and the junction held 4 bases outside the gene matches.

The genes are TRBV19 and TRBJ2-4; 9 bases align to TRBD1. V lost 3 bases and J lost 8; bases outside the gene matches: 5. Germline V CDR1 and CDR2: LNHDA, SQIVND (reference sequence). CDR3 length: 14 residues. For the CDR3, the DNA is TGTGCCAGTAGTATTTTGGGACAGGGCGACATTCAGTACTTC. Its protein product is CASSILGQGDIQYF.